The 3 T cell receptor beta chains below were found in one sample sequenced in a study of molecular identifiers for immune sequencing clone quantification. One entry per CDR3 protein, called by TCRdb with MiXCR from the PCR reads. In the table there are more than 8,000 distinct CDR3 sequences, 20% to 25% of which are singletons. The source material was naive CD8+ T cells from blood, with Jurkat cell RNA spiked in. Regarding subset: FACS-sorted CD8+CD4-CCR7+CD45RA+ naive T cells. These TCRs come from a human donor in good health. Some libraries in this study had Jurkat cell RNA spiked in.

This clonotype occurred a few times. The chain joins TRBV6-2 or TRBV6-3 to TRBJ1-1; D ambiguous. The CDR3 contains 14 residues. V was cut by 5 bases and J by 1 base, with 11 bases left in between. CDR1 is MNHEY and CDR2 is SVGEGT in the germline V gene. The CDR3 nucleotides read TGTGCCAGCAGTGACTGGGGAGCGAACACTGAAGCTTTCTTT. This codes for CASSDWGANTEAFF.

This clonotype is judged medium-sized. The rearrangement links TRBV9 to TRBJ2-7; no firm D call. Germline CDR1 and CDR2: SGDLS and YYNGEE. The length of the CDR3 is 13 residues. The V and J ends lost 1 base and 6 bases respectively, with 11 bases between them. CDR3 coding DNA: TGTGCCAGCAGCGTATGGGGTTACGGCGAGCAGTACTTC. Amino acids: CASSVWGYGEQYF.

In its sample, this clonotype was seen a few times. This chain uses TRBV27 with TRBJ1-5; TRBD1 might be the D (6 bases). Germline V gene sequence: CDR1 MNHEY, CDR2 SMNVEV (reference sequence). V was cut by 5 bases and J by 3 bases, with 26 bases left in between. The CDR3 is 19 residues long. CDR3 DNA: TGTGCCAGCAGTCCACAACAGGGACACATTAACATCATCAATCAGCCCCAGCATTTT. Translating gives CASSPQQGHINIINQPQHF.